These T cell receptor beta chains were read from a single sample in a study of blood T cell repertoires in COVID-19. TCRdb keeps only in-frame clones here, not all; method: immunoSEQ multiplex PCR. Seen here are 90,000 to 150,000 clones, roughly 79% observed once, and the top ten hold 10%. The sample was peripheral blood. The origin of the receptors is a human donor in a cohort sampled during active COVID-19. Each CDR3 is given without its conserved first and last residue. D genes are given only for firm matches.

v_call d_call cdr3_aa
TRBV19 TRBD1 ASSGQGNYGYT
TRBV2 TRBD2 ASMASGGTYEQY
TRBV27 . ASSSGSRYGYT
TRBV7-9 TRBD1 ASSSRDRRGYGYT
TRBV7-2 TRBD2 ASRVAGGRKETQY
TRBV18 TRBD1 ASSPRDRGNQPQH
TRBV11-2 TRBD1 ASSLVGDRDSKTQY
TRBV4-2 TRBD2 ASSRAVGGGSYNEQF
TRBV10-3 TRBD1 AIRGDRKTDTEAF
TRBV9 . ASSGGGTQSGNTIY
TRBV29-1 . SVDKGRGAF
TRBV28 . ANRTQFSSGNTIY
TRBV7-2 TRBD2 ASSSIAGGQETQY
TRBV5-1 . ASSLGGWNTEAF
TRBV18 . ASSPRSAIGETQY
TRBV5-4 TRBD2 ASSAGLAGRYTGELF
TRBV10-3 TRBD1 AISSRGQGVYEQY
TRBV7-2 TRBD1 ASSLVWTGDNYGYT
TRBV29-1 . SVDESTDTQY
TRBV19 . ASSVRQGNTIY
TRBV10-3 . AIISKPGGPAEQY
TRBV15 . ATSRVGQTANYGYT
TRBV10-3 TRBD2 AITRTGLAGADTQY
TRBV7-3 . ASSPYSGTGELF
TRBV3-1/TRBV3-2 . ASSQGAGHYGYT
TRBV2 TRBD1 ASRKTGDNSPLH
TRBV19 TRBD2 ASSIGRTSGGAHNEQF
TRBV7-9 . ASSLIGGWQF